Listed here are 31 T cell receptor beta chains from one sample, sequenced in a study of human T cells and chemical hapten exposure. TCRdb reanalysed the RACE reads using MiXCR and keeps one entry per CDR3 protein. The profile shows roughly 380,000 distinct CDR3 sequences, approximately 5% of them singletons. The time point was: pre-sensitization, week 0. Regarding treatment: therapeutic diphenylcyclopropenone sensitization with weekly scalp DPC. Here the sequenced sample was whole blood, taken in connection with sensitization to the hapten diphenylcyclopropenone (DPC). These receptors were obtained from a woman aged 45-65 years with alopecia areata. Some clones in this sample may be carry-over from other donors' samples.

This clonotype showed up just a few times. V is TRBV5-6 and J is TRBJ1-1, with 8 bases that match TRBD1. V lost 4 bases, J lost 8 bases, and 4 bases stayed unmatched. Germline V gene lookup returns CDR1 SGHDT and CDR2 YYEEEE. This CDR3 has 12 amino acids. CDR3 loop: CASSGRDREAFF. The CDR3 DNA is TGTGCCAGCAGCGGCCGGGACAGGGAAGCTTTCTTT.

This clonotype was observed at least ten times. The genes are TRBV12-3 or TRBV12-4 and TRBJ2-5, with D perhaps assigned TRBD1 or TRBD2 (5 bases each). V lost 5 bases and J 1 base, leaving 14 bases between the germline ends. There are 15 residues in the CDR3. CDR3 sequence reads: CASSTGTAAQETQYF. DNA of the CDR3: TGTGCCAGCAGTACCGGGACCGCGGCCCAAGAGACCCAGTACTTC.

This sequence joins TRBV9 and TRBJ2-1; tentatively, D is TRBD1 or TRBD2 (5 bases each). CDR3 length: 14 residues. V was clipped by 4 bases and J by 10 bases, with 18 bases between them. From germline, CDR1 is SGDLS and CDR2 YYNGEE. The CDR3 bases are TGTGCCAGCAGCAGAGGGACCTCCCGGGACGAGCAGTTCTTC. It translates to CASSRGTSRDEQFF.

This clonotype was detected only a few times. This sequence joins TRBV9 and TRBJ1-1, with 11 bases lining up with TRBD1. The CDR3 is 13 amino acids. CDR1 is SGDLS and CDR2 is YYNGEE in the germline V gene. The J segment lost 9 bases and the V segment lost 0 bases, leaving 1 base of the junction unmatched. The CDR3 loop is CASSVGTGGKAFF. In DNA, the CDR3 is TGTGCCAGCAGCGTAGGGACAGGGGGCAAAGCTTTCTTT.

This clonotype was seen ten or more times. The chain couples TRBV6-2 or TRBV6-3 to TRBJ1-2; D is perhaps TRBD1 (5 bases). The CDR3 runs 15 residues. CDR1 and CDR2 from the germline V gene are MNHEY and SVGEGT. V lost 4 bases to trimming and J lost 7 bases, with 19 bases between them. The CDR3, as DNA: TGTGCCAGCAGTTTTACCCGGGGAAGGGACGTTGGCTACACCTTC. As protein: CASSFTRGRDVGYTF.

The chain joins TRBV4-2 to TRBJ1-2; D is unresolved. CDR3 length equals 15 residues. The V gene's germline CDR1 is LGHNA and CDR2 YNFKEQ. The V and J ends lost 0 bases and 8 bases respectively, with 16 bases between them. CDR3 DNA sequence: TGTGCCAGCAGCCAAGAGGAGATAGTAGTGGAAGGCTACACCTTC. Amino acid sequence: CASSQEEIVVEGYTF.

This clonotype has just a few counts. This sequence joins TRBV6-1 and TRBJ2-1; either TRBD1 or TRBD2 may supply D (7 bases each). Germline V gene sequence: CDR1 MNHNS, CDR2 SASEGT. The CDR3 length is 12 residues. V was cut by 3 bases and J by 14 bases, with 14 bases left in between. Written as DNA, the CDR3 is TGTGCCAGCAGTGATACAGGGGAGGGCGAGTTCTTC. It yields the protein CASSDTGEGEFF.

This clonotype was seen more than once but under ten times. The genes are TRBV29-1 and TRBJ2-1, with unresolved D. Germline lookup yields CDR1 SQVTM and CDR2 ANQGSEA. Trimming took 5 bases from V and 3 from J, leaving 5 bases between them. The CDR3 consists of 11 residues. The CDR3 loop is CSVYDYNEQFF. The CDR3 DNA reads TGCAGCGTTTACGACTACAATGAGCAGTTCTTC.

The chain joins TRBV9 to TRBJ2-2, with 12 bases identical to TRBD2. Trimming at V came to 4 bases and at J to 5 bases, leaving 6 bases not matched to a gene. Germline CDR1 reads SGDLS; CDR2 reads YYNGEE. The CDR3 consists of 16 residues. CDR3 loop: CASSPPSGGATGELFF. Written as DNA, the CDR3 is TGTGCCAGCAGCCCCCCTAGCGGGGGGGCGACCGGGGAGCTGTTTTTT. Full variable domain (rest looked up from reference TRBV9 and TRBJ2-2): DSGVTQTPKHLITATGQRVTLRCSPRSGDLSVYWYQQSLDQGLQFLIQYYNGEERAKGNILERFSAQQFPDLHSELNLSSLELGDSALYFCASSPPSGGATGELFFGEGSRLTVL.

This clonotype has ten or more counts. This rearrangement joins TRBV29-1 to TRBJ2-7; 14 bases agree with TRBD2. J gave up 7 bases and V 5 bases, and 7 bases lay outside the gene matches. Germline CDR1 and CDR2: SQVTM and ANQGSEA. The CDR3 spans 14 residues. This CDR3 reads CSVLAGTSGREQYF. As DNA, the CDR3 is TGCAGCGTTCTCGCCGGGACTAGCGGGAGAGAGCAGTACTTC.

This clonotype was counted a few times. The chain carries TRBV4-3 and TRBJ2-5; perhaps TRBD2 as D (6 bases). Germline V gives CDR1 LGHNA, CDR2 YSLEER. The ends were cut back, 0 bases at V and 0 bases at J, with 14 bases in the middle. The CDR3 is made up of 17 amino acids. CDR3 protein: CASSQDGGAWYQETQYF. The DNA of the CDR3 is TGCGCCAGCAGCCAAGATGGAGGGGCTTGGTACCAAGAGACCCAGTACTTC.

This clonotype occurred a few times. The chain uses TRBV7-2 and TRBJ2-3; TRBD2 matches at 9 bases. V lost 2 bases to trimming and J lost 5 bases; unmatched junction nucleotides: 5. Germline V CDR1 and CDR2: SGHTA, FQGNSA. CDR3 size: 15 residues. CDR3 in DNA: TGTGCCAGCAGCTTAATTAGCGGGAGTGTAGATACGCAGTATTTT. It specifies CASSLISGSVDTQYF.

This clonotype showed up many times. The V and J genes are TRBV4-3 and TRBJ2-1; 9 nucleotides align to TRBD2. CDR3 length: 16 residues. Trimming removed 5 bases from V and 7 bases from J; junction bases left unmatched: 12. CDR1 is LGHNA, CDR2 YSLEER, per germline. The CDR3 reads CASSKVASGTGNEQFF. CDR3 sequence (DNA): TGCGCCAGCAGCAAGGTCGCTAGCGGGACGGGAAATGAGCAGTTCTTC.

Many counts were recorded for this clonotype. V and J are TRBV12-3 or TRBV12-4 and TRBJ1-1, with 9 bases lining up with TRBD1. This CDR3 is built from 15 residues. Trimming took 6 bases from V and 1 from J; bases not matched to a gene: 6. The CDR3 region has the DNA TGTGCCAGCAGCTCCTTACAGGGGGCGAACACTGAAGCTTTCTTT. Protein product: CASSSLQGANTEAFF.

This sequence joins TRBV6-1 and TRBJ2-1; 10 bases match TRBD2. V shed 4 bases and J 4 bases; nucleotides not matched to a gene: 1. The CDR3 runs to 14 residues. The germline gives CDR1 MNHNS, CDR2 SASEGT. In DNA, the CDR3 is TGTGCCAGCAGTGCAGCGGGAGGGTACAATGAGCAGTTCTTC. This translates into CASSAAGGYNEQFF.

This clonotype has just a few counts. The CDR3 region is CASSFSGQNEQFF. Written as DNA, the CDR3 is TGTGCCAGCAGTTTCTCGGGTCAGAATGAGCAGTTCTTC. The chain joins TRBV28 to TRBJ2-1; D is unresolved. Trimming removed 3 bases from V and 7 bases from J, with 10 bases in between. This CDR3 has 13 residues. The germline V gene has CDR1 MDHEN and CDR2 SYDVKM.

In DNA form, the CDR3 reads TGTGCCTGGGACAGGGGAGGGAACTATGGCTACACCTTC. This sequence encodes CAWDRGGNYGYTF. The rearrangement uses TRBV30 and TRBJ1-2, with 8 bases identical to TRBD1. The V gene end was trimmed by 5 bases and the J gene end by 2 bases; junction bases not matched to a gene: 4. This CDR3 region has 13 residues. Germline assignment: CDR1 GTSNPN and CDR2 SVGIG (reference sequence).

This clonotype was recorded many times. The chain couples TRBV12-3 or TRBV12-4 to TRBJ1-5; weak D call: TRBD1 (6 bases). This CDR3 has 12 amino acids. V lost 11 bases and J lost 9, with 17 bases in between. CDR3 in amino acids: CACRGGLGPQHF. Here the CDR3 DNA reads TGTGCCTGTAGGGGGGGTCTAGGGCCCCAGCATTTT.

J is TRBJ1-2 and V is TRBV15, with D possibly TRBD1 on 5 matching bases. Germline values: CDR1 LNHNV, CDR2 YYDKDF (reference sequence). The CDR3 is 14 residues long. V lost 0 bases and J 5 bases, leaving 10 bases between the germline ends. This CDR3 is CATSRDGGRYGYTF. The CDR3 nucleotides read TGTGCCACCAGCAGAGATGGGGGGAGGTATGGCTACACCTTC.

V usage is TRBV5-4 and J usage is TRBJ2-3, with unresolved D. The ends were cut back, 0 bases at V and 2 bases at J, with 10 bases in the middle. Looked up from germline, CDR1 is SGHNT and CDR2 is YYREEE (reference sequence). This CDR3 contains 15 residues. This chain's CDR3 is CASSLGRSPTDTQYF. The DNA for the CDR3 is TGTGCCAGCAGCTTGGGTCGGTCTCCCACAGATACGCAGTATTTT.

There are many counts of this clonotype. V gene TRBV6-8 combines with J gene TRBJ2-2; 8 bases are shared with TRBD2. The germline gives CDR1 MNHGY, CDR2 SAAAGT. V dropped 7 bases and J dropped 5; count of bases not matched to a gene: 9. The CDR3 extends over 15 amino acids. The CDR3 nucleotides read TGTGCCAGCATCGGGGGGACTAGGGAAACCGGGGAGCTGTTTTTT. Residues: CASIGGTRETGELFF.

There are many counts of this clonotype. This rearrangement joins TRBV9 to TRBJ2-3; D is uncertain. V lost 4 bases and J 8 bases, leaving 14 bases between the germline ends. Germline CDR1 SGDLS, CDR2 YYNGEE. The CDR3 totals 13 residues. The chain's CDR3 is CASSPLIWGTQYF. CDR3 DNA sequence: TGTGCCAGCAGCCCCCTTATCTGGGGTACGCAGTATTTT.

This clonotype has ten or more counts. This chain joins TRBV20-1 and TRBJ2-5, with a weak D call TRBD2 (7 bases). This CDR3 comprises 13 residues. From germline, CDR1 is DFQATT and CDR2 SNEGSKA (reference sequence). Trimming cost V 4 bases and J 6 bases, with 15 bases left between them. CDR3 region: CSATSRGGKTQYF. CDR3 coding DNA: TGCAGTGCTACCTCCAGGGGAGGGAAGACCCAGTACTTC.

This clonotype was seen only a few times. V gene TRBV7-6 combines with J gene TRBJ2-3, with D perhaps matching TRBD1 or TRBD2 (5 bases each). Trimming took off 0 bases at V and 3 bases at J, with 13 bases between the two ends. The V gene's germline CDR1 is SGHVS and CDR2 FNYEAQ. The CDR3 runs to 16 residues. The DNA of the CDR3 is TGTGCCAGCAGCTTAGCCGGGGCCTTAGTAACAGATACGCAGTATTTT. Translated: CASSLAGALVTDTQYF.

Ten or more counts support this clonotype. The CDR3 reads CASRVGVNEQFF. The CDR3, as DNA: TGTGCCAGCAGGGTCGGCGTGAATGAGCAGTTCTTC. The rearrangement joins TRBV12-3 or TRBV12-4 to TRBJ2-1; D gene ambiguous. This CDR3 has 12 residues. V was trimmed by 6 bases and J by 7 bases, leaving 10 bases between them.

CDR3 in DNA: TGTGCCAGCAGCGTGGGACCCCTCGCCGGGGAGCTGTTTTTT. Translating it yields CASSVGPLAGELFF. The rearrangement joins TRBV9 to TRBJ2-2, with D perhaps assigned TRBD1 or TRBD2 (5 bases each). Germline CDR1 SGDLS, CDR2 YYNGEE. The CDR3 consists of 14 residues. V lost 2 bases, J lost 6 bases, and 11 bases lay in between.

In its sample, this clonotype was seen many times. The chain carries TRBV7-9 and TRBJ2-5; D unresolved. CDR3 length equals 15 residues. V lost 5 bases and J 1 base, leaving 14 bases between the germline ends. From germline, CDR1 is SEHNR and CDR2 FQNEAQ (reference sequence). The CDR3 DNA follows: TGTGCCAGCAGCCGACTTGAAGGGTCCCAAGAGACCCAGTACTTC. It translates to CASSRLEGSQETQYF.

This clonotype occurred many times. The chain has TRBV10-3 and TRBJ2-1; possibly TRBD2 for D (6 bases). The V end lost 7 bases, the J end lost 5 bases, and 9 bases lay between the germline ends. CDR3 length equals 12 residues. The germline gives CDR1 ENHRY, CDR2 SYGVKD. The CDR3 DNA sequence: TGTGCCATCACCGGCGGGGACAATGAGCAGTTCTTC. This sequence encodes CAITGGDNEQFF.

The table lists this clonotype with a few counts. This chain uses TRBV12-3 or TRBV12-4 with TRBJ2-1; D may be TRBD1 (7 bases). This CDR3 region has 15 residues. Trimming stripped 6 bases from V and 5 bases from J, with 17 bases between. The CDR3 protein is CASRRQGGTNNEQFF. In DNA, the CDR3 is TGTGCCAGCAGGCGACAGGGCGGGACCAACAATGAGCAGTTCTTC.

This clonotype was counted many times. The genes are TRBV6-1 and TRBJ2-3; 8 positions match TRBD1. This CDR3 is built from 15 residues. Per germline, CDR1 MNHNS and CDR2 SASEGT. V shed 7 bases, J shed 0 bases, and the junction held 6 bases outside the gene matches. Here the CDR3 reads CASTHGQGSTDTQYF. In nucleotides, the CDR3 is TGTGCCAGCACCCATGGACAGGGAAGCACAGATACGCAGTATTTT.

This clonotype has a handful of counts. The chain links TRBV4-2 to TRBJ2-7, with 8 positions matching TRBD2. Looked up from germline, CDR1 is LGHNA and CDR2 is YNFKEQ. The CDR3 is 15 amino acids. The CDR3 nucleotides read TGTGCAACCTCCCACTCCGGGAGGGCCCAGGACGAGCAGTACTTC. Translated: CATSHSGRAQDEQYF.